Reported below is one T cell receptor (beta chain). These data originate in a study of T cell responses to AZD1222 COVID-19 vaccine. Generated by immunoSEQ multiplex PCR, the TCRdb table keeps only in-frame clones and is missing some. This sample has about 120,000 clones; around 90% occur once, and the top ten carry approximately 9.6%. This CDR3 has 15 residues. V dropped 2 bases and J dropped 8 bases, with 13 bases sitting between them. Germline V CDR1 and CDR2: SGHTA, FQGNSA. This sequence joins TRBV7-2 and TRBJ1-6; no clear D. The sequence came from an adult in good health. Material: peripheral blood, obtained on day 0 of AZD1222 vaccination. The DNA for the CDR3 is TGTGCCAGCAGCTTAAATCGGGCAGACTATTCACCCCTCCACTTT. Translating gives CASSLNRADYSPLHF.